These 27 T cell receptor beta chains originate from one sample sequenced in a study of blood T cell repertoires in COVID-19. Using immunoSEQ multiplex PCR, the repertoire was profiled, and TCRdb retains in-frame clones only, with some absent. The sample lists fewer than 350,000 clones; approximately 86% were seen once. The sample taken for sequencing was peripheral blood. These receptors all come from a woman in her 30s who had recovered from COVID-19.

The gene calls are TRBV4-3 and TRBJ2-7; 12 bases match TRBD2. The CDR3 sequence is 16 residues long. The trim removed 3 bases at V and 2 bases at J, leaving 5 bases unmatched. Per the germline V gene, CDR1 is LGHNA and CDR2 is YSLEER. CDR3 amino acids: CASSQETSGGPYEQYF. The DNA for the CDR3 is TGCGCCAGCAGCCAGGAGACTAGCGGGGGACCCTACGAGCAGTACTTC.

The rearrangement uses TRBV5-1 and TRBJ2-5, with D perhaps TRBD1 (6 bases). CDR1 is SGHRS and CDR2 is YFSETQ in the germline V gene. Deletions cut 5 bases from V and 5 bases from J, with 19 bases between. The CDR3 runs to 15 residues. The CDR3 sequence: CASRQGKSSWETQYF. The DNA of the CDR3 is TGCGCCAGCAGACAGGGCAAGTCCTCTTGGGAGACCCAGTACTTC.

The chain joins TRBV29-1 to TRBJ2-1; perhaps TRBD1 as D (6 bases). The length of the CDR3 is 15 residues. V was clipped by 0 bases and J by 6 bases, with 15 bases between them. Looked up from germline, CDR1 is SQVTM and CDR2 is ANQGSEA. CDR3 bases: TGCAGCGTTGAAGATGTGGGGGCTCGTTTCAATGAGCAGTTCTTC. As protein: CSVEDVGARFNEQFF.

The rearrangement uses TRBV28 and TRBJ2-4, with 7 bases that match TRBD1. This CDR3 has 15 amino acids. Germline CDR1 and CDR2: MDHEN and SYDVKM. After removal of 7 bases from V and 4 bases from J, the junction contained 10 bases not matched to a gene. The CDR3 loop reads CASTNPGQLKNIQYF. The CDR3 nucleotides are TGTGCCAGCACCAATCCGGGACAGTTGAAAAACATTCAGTACTTC.

V is TRBV7-9 and J is TRBJ1-1, with D tentatively TRBD1 (5 bases). This CDR3 is 14 amino acids long. Trimming stripped 6 bases from V and 5 bases from J, with 16 bases between. Germline values: CDR1 SEHNR, CDR2 FQNEAQ (reference sequence). The CDR3 DNA is TGTGCCAGCAGGTCCCAGGCCAGGGTTACTGAAGCTTTCTTT. Translated, it gives CASRSQARVTEAFF.

The chain is built from TRBV3-1 (or the pseudogene TRBV3-2) and TRBJ2-7; TRBD1 might be the D (6 bases). From germline, CDR1 is LGHDT and CDR2 YNNKEL (reference sequence). Trimming took 5 bases from V and 2 from J, leaving 10 bases between them. The CDR3 is 13 amino acids. The CDR3 reads CASSSWTAYEQYF. Here the CDR3 DNA reads TGTGCCAGCAGCTCCTGGACAGCCTACGAGCAGTACTTC.

This clone was recorded only once. The CDR3 sequence is CASSPAGAPGELFF. The CDR3 DNA is TGCGCCAGCAGCCCGGCAGGGGCGCCCGGGGAGCTGTTTTTT. The chain uses TRBV5-1 and TRBJ2-2; TRBD1 is a possible D gene (6 bases). The CDR3 length is 14 residues. The germline V gene encodes CDR1 SGHRS and CDR2 YFSETQ. The V and J ends lost 4 bases and 6 bases respectively, with 13 bases between them.

J is TRBJ1-6 and V is TRBV5-1; D is perhaps TRBD1 (5 bases). Germline V lookup: CDR1 SGHRS, CDR2 YFSETQ. CDR3 length equals 16 residues. V lost 0 bases and J lost 9, with 16 bases in between. CDR3: CASSLEEAGVGSPLHF. DNA of the CDR3: TGCGCCAGCAGCTTGGAAGAAGCGGGGGTAGGTTCACCCCTCCACTTT.

The gene calls are TRBV19 and TRBJ1-2; no definite D call. V lost 8 bases and J lost 4, with 8 bases in between. CDR1 and CDR2 (germline): LNHDA, SQIVND (reference sequence). The CDR3 totals 11 residues. This CDR3 reads CASGGIYGYTF. CDR3 in DNA: TGTGCCAGTGGAGGAATCTATGGCTACACCTTC.

The CDR3 here is CASSYAPTGSGTEAFF. The DNA of the CDR3 is TGTGCCAGCAGTTACGCCCCCACAGGGTCTGGGACTGAAGCTTTCTTT. The J gene is TRBJ1-1, the V gene TRBV6-2 or TRBV6-3; the D gene is possibly TRBD1 (6 bases). The CDR3 runs to 16 residues. CDR1 is MNHEY and CDR2 is SVGEGT in the germline V gene. The V end lost 2 bases, the J end lost 5 bases, and 18 bases lay between the germline ends.

This chain joins TRBV5-1 and TRBJ1-2, with D possibly TRBD1 on 6 matching bases. Germline loops: CDR1 SGHRS, CDR2 YFSETQ. This CDR3 contains 14 residues. The V gene lost 1 base and the J gene lost 7 bases, with 14 bases spanning the gap. The CDR3 DNA is TGCGCCAGCAGCTTGCCGGGACACCTTGGTGGCTACACCTTC. Its translation: CASSLPGHLGGYTF.

The chain is built from TRBV10-3 and TRBJ1-1; a possible D gene is TRBD1 (5 bases). This CDR3 contains 13 residues. V shed 9 bases and J shed 5 bases, with 16 bases lying between them. Germline assignment: CDR1 ENHRY and CDR2 SYGVKD. The CDR3 DNA reads as TGTGCCATTTCCGGAGGAGGGGTAACTGAAGCTTTCTTT. It specifies CAISGGGVTEAFF.

The chain couples TRBV28 to TRBJ2-1; 9 bases match TRBD2. The CDR3 sequence is 15 residues long. J gave up 6 bases and V 6 bases, and 9 bases lay outside the gene matches. Germline V gene sequence: CDR1 MDHEN, CDR2 SYDVKM. DNA of the CDR3: TGTGCCAGCAGCTCCGGGGCTAGCGGGACCAATGAGCAGTTCTTC. Translation: CASSSGASGTNEQFF.

V is TRBV19 and J is TRBJ2-6; no definite D call. V was trimmed by 3 bases and J by 0 bases, leaving 9 bases between them. The length of the CDR3 is 16 residues. Germline V lookup: CDR1 LNHDA, CDR2 SQIVND (reference sequence). The CDR3 sequence is CASSMGRSSGANVLTF. The CDR3 nucleotides read TGTGCCAGTAGTATGGGCAGAAGCTCTGGGGCCAACGTCCTGACTTTC.

The chain recombines TRBV4-1 with TRBJ1-1; D unresolved. Trimming pared 0 bases from V and 5 bases from J, leaving 10 bases between. This CDR3 has 14 amino acids. Germline CDR1 and CDR2: MGHRA and YSYEKL. This CDR3 reads CASSQDRVGTEAFF. DNA for the CDR3: TGCGCCAGCAGCCAAGATCGGGTCGGGACTGAAGCTTTCTTT.

This clone has a handful of counts. The gene calls are TRBV21-1 and TRBJ1-1; TRBD1, as called in the table, went unchecked against the DNA. TRBV21-1 corresponds to a pseudogene. The CDR3 is made up of 17 amino acids. This CDR3 is CASSTESGGGMNTEAFF. CDR3 coding DNA: TGTGCCAGCAGCACCGAATCAGGGGGCGGGATGAACACTGAAGCTTTCTTT.

This chain uses TRBV6-5 with TRBJ2-7; a possible D gene is TRBD2 (5 bases). The CDR3 totals 12 residues. Germline values: CDR1 MNHEY, CDR2 SVGAGI. V lost 8 bases and J 4 bases, leaving 12 bases between the germline ends. DNA of the CDR3: TGTGCCAGCCGGACGGGGATATACGAGCAGTACTTC. This encodes CASRTGIYEQYF.

V gene TRBV11-2 combines with J gene TRBJ2-1, with a weak D call TRBD1 (6 bases). This CDR3 comprises 14 residues. V shed 5 bases and J shed 4 bases, with 12 bases lying between them. CDR1 SGHAT and CDR2 FQNNGV come from the germline V gene. The chain's CDR3 is CASSARDKYNEQFF. In DNA, the CDR3 is TGTGCCAGCAGCGCCCGGGACAAGTACAATGAGCAGTTCTTC. Full variable domain (outside the CDR3, taken from reference TRBV11-2 and TRBJ2-1): EAGVAQSPRYKIIEKRQSVAFWCNPISGHATLYWYQQILGQGPKLLIQFQNNGVVDDSQLPKDRFSAERLKGVDSTLKIQPAKLEDSAVYLCASSARDKYNEQFFGPGTRLTVL.

This rearrangement joins TRBV4-1 to TRBJ2-6; the match to TRBD1 covers 8 bases. CDR3 length: 17 amino acids. Germline lookup yields CDR1 MGHRA and CDR2 YSYEKL. V was clipped by 3 bases and J by 0 bases; unmatched bases: 4. The DNA of the CDR3 is TGCGCCAGCAGCCAGGGGACAGGAGGCTCTGGGGCCAACGTCCTGACTTTC. Translated, it gives CASSQGTGGSGANVLTF.

The V call is TRBV27, the J call TRBJ2-7; TRBD1 agrees at 9 bases. Germline loops: CDR1 MNHEY, CDR2 SMNVEV (reference sequence). This CDR3 has 14 amino acids. Germline trimming cut 6 bases from V and 4 bases from J; bases unmatched to any gene: 7. CDR3 loop: CASSSGTGRYEQYF. CDR3 DNA: TGTGCCAGCAGCTCCGGGACAGGGAGGTACGAGCAGTACTTC.

The CDR3 nucleotides read TGTGCCAGCAGTTTAAATCTTGCCACAGCAGAATACTACGAGCAGTACTTC. Translating it yields CASSLNLATAEYYEQYF. V usage is TRBV28 and J usage is TRBJ2-7; D ambiguous. Trimming removed 2 bases at V and 3 bases at J, with 20 bases between. CDR1 MDHEN and CDR2 SYDVKM come from the germline V gene. The CDR3 covers 17 residues.

The chain links TRBV29-1 to TRBJ1-1; 11 bases map to TRBD1. Trimming took 5 bases from V and 4 from J; bases not matched to a gene: 6. The CDR3 runs 14 residues. Germline CDR1 and CDR2: SQVTM and ANQGSEA. The CDR3: CSVSGQGASTEAFF. The DNA for the CDR3 is TGCAGCGTTTCAGGACAGGGGGCGTCCACTGAAGCTTTCTTT.

V is TRBV21-1 and J is TRBJ2-7; the D call TRBD2 from the table was never checked on the DNA. TRBV21-1 is reported as a pseudogene. The CDR3 contains 16 residues. The CDR3 DNA follows: TGTGCCAGCAGCGAAATAGCGGGAGAGGAAACCTACGAGCAGTACTTC. Protein: CASSEIAGEETYEQYF.

V is TRBV2 and J is TRBJ2-5, with D unresolved. V was trimmed by 4 bases and J by 5 bases, leaving 8 bases between them. This CDR3 has 12 amino acids. In germline, CDR1 is SNHLY, CDR2 FYNNEI. This CDR3 reads CASSVDGETQYF. CDR3 bases: TGTGCCAGCAGTGTCGACGGGGAGACCCAGTACTTC.

This clone occurred once. This chain links TRBV6-1 with TRBJ1-2; maybe TRBD1 (5 bases). Germline-derived CDR1 and CDR2 are MNHNS and SASEGT. V lost 0 bases and J 0 bases, leaving 20 bases between the germline ends. The CDR3 runs 19 residues. CDR3 protein: CASSEATRPTGEANYGYTF. In nucleotides, the CDR3 is TGTGCCAGCAGTGAAGCCACCAGGCCTACGGGGGAAGCTAACTATGGCTACACCTTC.

The chain couples TRBV20-1 to TRBJ1-3; 7 bases match TRBD1. The CDR3 has 15 residues. The germline V gene has CDR1 DFQATT and CDR2 SNEGSKA (reference sequence). The V segment lost 3 bases and the J segment 3 bases; nucleotides outside the gene matches: 8. The CDR3 spells CSASDPGQIGNTIYF. In nucleotides, the CDR3 is TGCAGTGCTAGTGATCCGGGACAGATTGGAAACACCATATATTTT.

The rearrangement uses TRBV6-5 and TRBJ2-1, with D perhaps matching TRBD2 (5 bases). The CDR3 contains 15 residues. Trimming cost V 6 bases and J 5 bases, with 17 bases left between them. Germline V lookup: CDR1 MNHEY, CDR2 SVGAGI. CDR3 sequence: CASRASVGLNNEQFF. The CDR3, as DNA: TGTGCCAGCAGGGCCAGCGTAGGACTTAACAATGAGCAGTTCTTC.